This T cell receptor beta chain appears in the sequencing data of a study of vaccination effects on CD4 cells after COVID-19. After roughly 11 days in culture, the CD4+ T cells were isolated. All participants had two doses of either the BNT162b2 or mRNA-1273 vaccine. This table comes from immunoSEQ multiplex PCR, and its TCRdb copy is limited to in-frame clones, with some not included. The sample records about 73,000 clones, roughly 73% being singletons. This clone was detected only once. Antigen specificity is unknown. From germline, CDR1 is KGHDR and CDR2 SFDVKD. The V and J ends lost 7 bases and 0 bases respectively, with 11 bases between them. The CDR3 has 15 amino acids.

The TCR was taken from a human donor who received a COVID-19 vaccine. This chain joins TRBV24-1 and TRBJ1-4; possibly TRBD1 for D (5 bases). The input for sequencing was CD4+ T cells from PBMCs cultured without peptide, taken after COVID-19 vaccination. The CDR3 is CATSPGFATNEKLFF. The CDR3 bases are TGTGCCACCAGCCCAGGGTTTGCAACTAATGAAAAACTGTTTTTT.